This TCR beta chain was documented in a study of blood T cell repertoires in COVID-19. The CDR3 sequence is 15 residues long. Trimming removed 4 bases at V and 5 bases at J, with 18 bases between. Germline assignment: CDR1 SGHDT and CDR2 YYEEEE. The method was immunoSEQ multiplex PCR; TCRdb's version includes in-frame clones alone and lacks a portion of them. This sample has 120,000 to 150,000 clones, with 80% to 90% found just once. The receptor comes from a woman aged 60 to 75 with active COVID-19. Sequenced material: peripheral blood. This sequence joins TRBV5-6 and TRBJ2-5, with a possible D match to TRBD1 (5 bases). CDR3 nucleotide sequence: TGTGCCAGCAGCCACCCTCGCAGGGAAAGGGAGACCCAGTACTTC. Amino acid sequence: CASSHPRRERETQYF.